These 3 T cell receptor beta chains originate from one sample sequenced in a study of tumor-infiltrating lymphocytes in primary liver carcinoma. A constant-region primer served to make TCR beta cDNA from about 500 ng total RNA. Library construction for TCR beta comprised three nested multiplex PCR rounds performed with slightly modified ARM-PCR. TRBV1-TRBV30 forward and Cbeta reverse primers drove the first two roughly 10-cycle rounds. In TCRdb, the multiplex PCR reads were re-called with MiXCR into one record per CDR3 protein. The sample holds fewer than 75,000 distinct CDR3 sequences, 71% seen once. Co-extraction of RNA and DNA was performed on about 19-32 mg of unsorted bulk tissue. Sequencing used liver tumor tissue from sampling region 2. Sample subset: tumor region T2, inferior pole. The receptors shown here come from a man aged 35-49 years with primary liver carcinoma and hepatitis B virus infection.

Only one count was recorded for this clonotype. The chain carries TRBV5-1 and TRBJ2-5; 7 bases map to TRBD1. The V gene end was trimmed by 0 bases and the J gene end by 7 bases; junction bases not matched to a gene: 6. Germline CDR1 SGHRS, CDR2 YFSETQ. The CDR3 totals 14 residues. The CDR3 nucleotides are TGCGCCAGCAGCTTGGAGGGGGCCTGGGTGACCCAGTACTTC. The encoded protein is CASSLEGAWVTQYF.

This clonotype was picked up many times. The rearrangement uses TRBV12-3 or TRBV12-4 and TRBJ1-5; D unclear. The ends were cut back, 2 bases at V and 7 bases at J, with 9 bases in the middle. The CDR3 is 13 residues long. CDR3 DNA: TGTGCCAGCAGTTTAAGTGGGGTACAGCCCCAGCATTTT. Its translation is CASSLSGVQPQHF.

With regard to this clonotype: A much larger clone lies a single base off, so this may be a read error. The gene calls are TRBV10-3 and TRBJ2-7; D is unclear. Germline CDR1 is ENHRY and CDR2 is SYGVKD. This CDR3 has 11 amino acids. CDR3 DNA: TGTGCCATCAGTGAGTCCTACGAGCATTACTTC. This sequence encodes CAISESYEHYF.